A single sample gave rise to the 3 T cell receptor beta chains below, sequenced in a study of neurological immune-mediated disorders. Using its own MiXCR run on the 5' RACE reads, TCRdb lists one record per CDR3 protein. The sample lists around 130,000 distinct CDR3 sequences; about 3.2% were seen once. Sequenced input: PBMCs. These receptors all stem from a woman under 40 with multiple sclerosis.

This clonotype was found a few times. The chain is built from TRBV30 and TRBJ1-1, with 7 bases aligning to TRBD1. The V gene end was trimmed by 4 bases and the J gene end by 5 bases; junction bases not matched to a gene: 13. There are 15 residues in the CDR3. Per germline, CDR1 GTSNPN and CDR2 SVGIG (reference sequence). In DNA form, the CDR3 reads TGTGCCTGGATTCCCGGGACAGACTTCCGAACTGAAGCTTTCTTT. As protein: CAWIPGTDFRTEAFF.

Many counts were recorded for this clonotype. The chain employs TRBV5-6 and TRBJ2-1; D is ambiguous. Per the germline V gene, CDR1 is SGHDT and CDR2 is YYEEEE. V was trimmed by 4 bases and J by 0 bases, leaving 11 bases between them. The CDR3 runs 15 residues. In DNA form, the CDR3 reads TGTGCCAGCAGCCAAGACTGGAGCTCCTACAATGAGCAGTTCTTC. Translation: CASSQDWSSYNEQFF. The variable domain in full, completed from reference TRBV5-6 and TRBJ2-1, reads DAGVTQSPTHLIKTRGQQVTLRCSPKSGHDTVSWYQQALGQGPQFIFQYYEEEERQRGNFPDRFSGHQFPNYSSELNVNALLLGDSALYLCASSQDWSSYNEQFFGPGTRLTVL.

This clonotype was detected ten times or more. The chain uses TRBV20-1 and TRBJ1-4, with D possibly TRBD1 on 5 matching bases. The V gene lost 3 bases and the J gene lost 0 bases, with 14 bases spanning the gap. The CDR3 is 16 residues long. CDR1 is DFQATT, CDR2 SNEGSKA, per germline (reference sequence). The CDR3 spells CSARLSRDATNEKLFF. The CDR3 region has the DNA TGCAGTGCTAGGCTTTCAAGGGACGCAACTAATGAAAAACTGTTTTTT.